A single sample is the source of the 24 T cell receptor beta chains below, sequenced in a study of blood T cell repertoires in COVID-19. Libraries were prepared by immunoSEQ multiplex PCR; TCRdb keeps only in-frame clonotypes and omits some of them. The data show 270,000 or so clones, about 85% seen once. Sequencing was carried out using PBMCs or T cells enriched from blood (not recorded which). These receptors were collected from a woman in her 50s who had been exposed to COVID-19.

V usage is TRBV1 and J usage is TRBJ2-2; the listed D gene, TRBD2, was not tested against the DNA. TRBV1 is noted as a pseudogene. The CDR3 loop spans 16 amino acids. CDR3 residues: CTSSRFRTSPTGELFF. CDR3 sequence (DNA): TGCACCAGCAGCCGTTTTAGGACTAGTCCCACCGGGGAGCTGTTTTTT.

The chain recombines TRBV7-9 with TRBJ1-1; D gene unclear. The V end lost 3 bases, the J end lost 0 bases, and 17 bases lay between the germline ends. Germline V gene data show CDR1 as SEHNR and CDR2 as FQNEAQ (reference sequence). The CDR3 runs 17 residues. DNA of the CDR3: TGTGCCAGCAGCTTCGGTGGTTGGGGAGCTATGAACACTGAAGCTTTCTTT. Residues: CASSFGGWGAMNTEAFF.

The V and J genes are TRBV27 and TRBJ1-1; TRBD1 agrees at 7 bases. V dropped 5 bases and J dropped 6; count of bases not matched to a gene: 9. This CDR3 spans 14 amino acids. Germline V gene sequence: CDR1 MNHEY, CDR2 SMNVEV (reference sequence). CDR3: CASSPKTGISEAFF. DNA of the CDR3: TGTGCCAGCAGTCCCAAGACAGGGATATCTGAAGCTTTCTTT.

The V and J genes are TRBV6-4 and TRBJ1-5; no definite D call. This CDR3 spans 13 amino acids. The V gene's germline CDR1 is MRHNA and CDR2 SNTAGT. V lost 5 bases and J 1 base, leaving 6 bases between the germline ends. CDR3 residues: CASSRESNQPQHF. The CDR3 DNA reads TGTGCCAGCAGTCGGGAGAGCAATCAGCCCCAGCATTTT.

The sample holds a few counts of this clone. V and J are TRBV6-2 or TRBV6-3 and TRBJ2-5, with a weak D call TRBD2 (7 bases). The V and J ends lost 0 bases and 1 base respectively, with 15 bases between them. The germline V gene has CDR1 MNHEY and CDR2 SVGEGT. CDR3 length: 17 amino acids. CDR3: CASSYSNRGGLQETQYF. CDR3 DNA sequence: TGTGCCAGCAGTTACTCGAATCGCGGGGGCCTCCAAGAGACCCAGTACTTC.

This chain links TRBV5-1 with TRBJ2-2; a possible D gene is TRBD1 (6 bases). Deletions cut 3 bases from V and 4 bases from J, with 13 bases between. Looked up from germline, CDR1 is SGHRS and CDR2 is YFSETQ. The CDR3 is 15 amino acids. The CDR3 DNA sequence: TGCGCCAGCAGCTCACCGGGACACCTCACCGGGGAGCTGTTTTTT. Its translation is CASSSPGHLTGELFF.

This chain joins TRBV3-1 (or the pseudogene TRBV3-2) and TRBJ1-1; D unresolved. The CDR3 spans 15 residues. V lost 0 bases and J 7 bases, leaving 15 bases between the germline ends. Germline CDR1 reads LGHDT; CDR2 reads YNNKEL (reference sequence). The CDR3 is CASSQDPPYSSEAFF. CDR3 in DNA: TGTGCCAGCAGCCAAGACCCGCCGTACAGTAGTGAAGCTTTCTTT.

V gene TRBV18 combines with J gene TRBJ2-7, with 11 bases fitting TRBD1. This CDR3 contains 17 residues. Looked up from germline, CDR1 is KGHSH and CDR2 is LQKENI. The J segment lost 2 bases and the V segment lost 4 bases, leaving 10 bases of the junction unmatched. CDR3 sequence reads: CASSLLSGQGVPYEQYF. CDR3 in DNA: TGTGCCAGCTCACTGCTTTCGGGACAGGGGGTACCCTACGAGCAGTACTTC.

V usage is TRBV28 and J usage is TRBJ2-7; 12 bases line up with TRBD1. The CDR3 sequence is 17 residues long. CDR1 and CDR2 (germline): MDHEN, SYDVKM. V was clipped by 4 bases and J by 6 bases; unmatched bases: 13. The CDR3 is CASSSGSRDRGLSEQYF. CDR3 DNA sequence: TGTGCCAGCAGTTCCGGATCCCGGGACAGGGGGCTTAGCGAGCAGTACTTC. Based on the CDR3 plus reference TRBV28 and TRBJ2-7, the full variable domain is DVKVTQSSRYLVKRTGEKVFLECVQDMDHENMFWYRQDPGLGLRLIYFSYDVKMKEKGDIPEGYSVSREKKERFSLILESASTNQTSMYLCASSSGSRDRGLSEQYFGPGTRLTVT.

This clone was detected once. This chain uses TRBV28 with TRBJ2-7; no firm D call. The CDR3 has 14 amino acids. The germline V gene encodes CDR1 MDHEN and CDR2 SYDVKM. V was trimmed by 5 bases and J by 2 bases, leaving 13 bases between them. CDR3 in DNA: TGTGCCAGCAGTCATCAGGTTTCTCCCTACGAGCAGTACTTC. It codes for CASSHQVSPYEQYF.

CDR3: CASSQEGDEKLFF. CDR3 sequence (DNA): TGCGCCAGCAGCCAAGAGGGCGATGAAAAACTGTTTTTT. The rearrangement links TRBV4-1 to TRBJ1-4; D remains unclear. The CDR3 consists of 13 residues. Germline V gives CDR1 MGHRA, CDR2 YSYEKL. V lost 0 bases to trimming and J lost 6 bases, with 5 bases between them.

The rearrangement uses TRBV15 and TRBJ2-2; perhaps TRBD2 as D (6 bases). This CDR3 has 14 residues. Germline loops: CDR1 LNHNV, CDR2 YYDKDF (reference sequence). Between the trimmed V and J ends, which lost 3 bases and 4 bases, there was a span of 9 bases. CDR3 in amino acids: CATSSRESTGELFF. Written as DNA, the CDR3 is TGTGCCACCAGCAGCCGGGAGTCCACCGGGGAGCTGTTTTTT.

The rearrangement joins TRBV14 to TRBJ1-3, with a tentative D call TRBD1 (5 bases). Trimming left V 8 bases short and J 2 bases short, with 10 bases between. Looked up from germline, CDR1 is SGHDN and CDR2 is FVKESK. This CDR3 spans 13 amino acids. In DNA form, the CDR3 reads TGTGCCAGCGGGGGAGGAACTGGAAACACCATATATTTT. This translates into CASGGGTGNTIYF.

This clone was observed once. This chain connects TRBV2 to TRBJ1-4; weak D call: TRBD1 (6 bases). Trimming pared 6 bases from V and 10 bases from J, leaving 18 bases between. Germline CDR1 and CDR2: SNHLY and FYNNEI. The CDR3 is 14 residues long. This chain's CDR3 is CASSDGGGGGKLFF. The CDR3 DNA reads TGTGCCAGCAGCGACGGGGGCGGGGGTGGAAAACTGTTTTTT. The full variable domain, in which reference TRBV2 and TRBJ1-4 provide the parts outside the CDR3, is EPEVTQTPSHQVTQMGQEVILRCVPISNHLYFYWYRQILGQKVEFLVSFYNNEISEKSEIFDDQFSVERPDGSNFTLKIRSTKLEDSAMYFCASSDGGGGGKLFFGSGTQLSVL.

The chain is built from TRBV19 and TRBJ1-5; possible D gene TRBD1, 6 bases. CDR1 and CDR2 (germline): LNHDA, SQIVND (reference sequence). V was clipped by 5 bases and J by 4 bases, with 18 bases between them. The CDR3 contains 16 residues. The CDR3 bases are TGTGCCAGTAGTGCTGGGGAGACAGGACAGAATCAGCCCCAGCATTTT. Translating gives CASSAGETGQNQPQHF.

This clone was observed a handful of times. This chain uses TRBV29-1 with TRBJ2-6; TRBD1 agrees at 10 bases. The CDR3 runs 15 residues. The V segment lost 5 bases and the J segment 3 bases; nucleotides outside the gene matches: 4. CDR1 and CDR2 (germline): SQVTM, ANQGSEA. As DNA, the CDR3 is TGCAGCGTTACGACAGGGGGCAGTGGGGCCAACGTCCTGACTTTC. Amino acids: CSVTTGGSGANVLTF.

J is TRBJ1-1 and V is TRBV7-8; D call uncertain. From germline, CDR1 is SGHVS and CDR2 FQNEAQ. CDR3 size: 14 residues. The V end lost 1 base, the J end lost 4 bases, and 10 bases lay between the germline ends. CDR3 bases: TGTGCCAGCAGCTTAGGGCCCCGGGGCACTGAAGCTTTCTTT. It translates to CASSLGPRGTEAFF.

The rearrangement joins TRBV6-5 to TRBJ2-7; TRBD1 matches 10 bases. Unmatched junction bases numbered 7, after V lost 11 bases and J lost 3 bases. From germline, CDR1 is MNHEY and CDR2 SVGAGI. CDR3 length equals 13 residues. DNA for the CDR3: TGTGCCTCGGGACAGGGGAACCACTACGAGCAGTACTTC. As protein: CASGQGNHYEQYF.

The V and J genes are TRBV28 and TRBJ1-1; 8 bases agree with TRBD1. In germline, CDR1 is MDHEN, CDR2 SYDVKM. The junction had 12 bases not matched to a gene; V was cut back by 1 base and J by 5 bases. CDR3 length equals 17 residues. CDR3 bases: TGTGCCAGCAGTTTATTCCCCCCAGGGGGCCCGGGGACTGAAGCTTTCTTT. It encodes CASSLFPPGGPGTEAFF.

This clone was observed a handful of times. The rearrangement joins TRBV2 to TRBJ2-7, with D unresolved. V dropped 6 bases and J dropped 3 bases, with 6 bases sitting between them. The CDR3 extends over 11 amino acids. Germline CDR1 reads SNHLY; CDR2 reads FYNNEI. This chain's CDR3 is CASRRSYEQYF. The CDR3 DNA reads as TGTGCCAGCAGAAGGAGCTACGAGCAGTACTTC.

The V call is TRBV11-2, the J call TRBJ2-7; TRBD1 matches 11 bases. The CDR3 totals 14 residues. Unmatched junction bases numbered 5, after V lost 4 bases and J lost 6 bases. Germline V gives CDR1 SGHAT, CDR2 FQNNGV. The CDR3 is CASSSGQGGREQYF. In nucleotides, the CDR3 is TGTGCCAGCAGCTCGGGACAGGGGGGTCGCGAGCAGTACTTC. Drawing the rest from reference TRBV11-2 and TRBJ2-7, the complete variable domain is EAGVAQSPRYKIIEKRQSVAFWCNPISGHATLYWYQQILGQGPKLLIQFQNNGVVDDSQLPKDRFSAERLKGVDSTLKIQPAKLEDSAVYLCASSSGQGGREQYFGPGTRLTVT.

The rearrangement uses TRBV12-3 or TRBV12-4 and TRBJ1-2, with TRBD1 identical over 8 bases. The CDR3 runs to 13 residues. J lost 8 bases, V lost 5 bases, and 7 bases had no gene match. The CDR3 DNA is TGTGCCAGCAGTCTTCGACAGGGGACAGGCTACACCTTC. The encoded protein is CASSLRQGTGYTF.

This chain connects TRBV19 to TRBJ2-7; perhaps TRBD1 as D (6 bases). The CDR3 contains 15 residues. Trimming shortened V by 3 bases and J by 2 bases, and 14 bases separated the two germline ends. Germline V gene lookup returns CDR1 LNHDA and CDR2 SQIVND (reference sequence). CDR3 coding DNA: TGTGCCAGTAGTATTTCGGCAGGGGCCCCCTACGAGCAGTACTTC. Encoded protein: CASSISAGAPYEQYF.

This clone was picked up one time. The V gene is TRBV7-3, the J gene TRBJ2-3, with TRBD2 as a possible D gene (6 bases). With 2 bases removed from V and 4 bases from J, the gap between germline ends came to 10 bases. This CDR3 comprises 14 residues. From germline, CDR1 is SGHTA and CDR2 FQGTGA. Here the CDR3 reads CASSLAGSSDTQYF. CDR3 DNA: TGTGCCAGCAGCTTAGCGGGGTCTTCAGATACGCAGTATTTT.